These 24 T cell receptor beta chains originate from one sample sequenced in a study of shared T cell receptors in the human thymus. Data came from immunoSEQ multiplex PCR; TCRdb stores just in-frame clones and leaves some out. The top ten clones hold 0.013% of a sample with about 540,000 clones, approximately 80% of them seen once. The sample was also linked to a second study, of human thymus T cells.

The specimen sequenced was thymocytes. Every receptor here comes from a boy younger than two with a congenital heart defect.

The chain links TRBV25-1 to TRBJ2-3; D possibly corresponds to TRBD1 (8 bases). Trimming shortened V by 4 bases and J by 4 bases, and 21 bases separated the two germline ends. In germline, CDR1 is MGHDK, CDR2 SYGVNS. The CDR3 loop spans 17 amino acids. DNA for the CDR3: TGTGCCAGCAGTGTCTCAAGGACAGGGAGGGGGGCAGATACGCAGTATTTT. This gives the protein CASSVSRTGRGADTQYF.

The chain couples TRBV9 to TRBJ1-1; 8 bases match TRBD1. The junction had 11 bases not matched to a gene; V was cut back by 4 bases and J by 0 bases. Germline V gives CDR1 SGDLS, CDR2 YYNGEE. The CDR3 runs 17 residues. The CDR3 sequence is CASSPSRGQDLNTEAFF. The CDR3 DNA is TGTGCCAGCAGCCCGTCGAGGGGACAGGACCTGAACACTGAAGCTTTCTTT.

This clone was counted once. The chain uses TRBV9 and TRBJ2-1, with 8 bases lining up with TRBD2. After removal of 4 bases from V and 5 bases from J, the junction contained 11 bases not matched to a gene. Germline V gene lookup returns CDR1 SGDLS and CDR2 YYNGEE. The CDR3 is 16 amino acids. As DNA, the CDR3 is TGTGCCAGCAGCTCCCTTGCCGCGACTAGCGACAATGAGCAGTTCTTC. Amino acid sequence: CASSSLAATSDNEQFF.

The chain has TRBV15 and TRBJ2-5; TRBD2 agrees at 12 bases. This CDR3 spans 17 amino acids. The germline CDR1 and CDR2 sequences are LNHNV and YYDKDF (reference sequence). Trimming at V came to 0 bases and at J to 2 bases, leaving 4 bases not matched to a gene. The CDR3 coding sequence is TGTGCCACCAGCAGAGATTGGACTAGCGGGAAACAAGAGACCCAGTACTTC. It translates to CATSRDWTSGKQETQYF.

The rearrangement links TRBV5-1 to TRBJ2-4; a possible D gene is TRBD1 (6 bases). Germline assignment: CDR1 SGHRS and CDR2 YFSETQ. Trimming removed 0 bases at V and 5 bases at J, with 12 bases between. The CDR3 extends over 15 amino acids. The CDR3 sequence: CASSLDPDSQNIQYF. DNA for the CDR3: TGCGCCAGCAGCTTGGATCCGGACAGCCAAAACATTCAGTACTTC.

This chain joins TRBV15 and TRBJ2-2, with TRBD1 matching 9 bases. The ends lost 0 bases at V and 6 bases at J; junction bases unmatched: 8. CDR1 LNHNV and CDR2 YYDKDF come from the germline V gene (reference sequence). CDR3 length equals 17 residues. CDR3 nucleotide sequence: TGTGCCACCAGCAGAGATCCTCGGACAGGGGAGGCCGGGGAGCTGTTTTTT. Its protein is CATSRDPRTGEAGELFF. Full variable domain (remainder filled in from reference TRBV15 and TRBJ2-2): DAMVIQNPRYQVTQFGKPVTLSCSQTLNHNVMYWYQQKSSQAPKLLFHYYDKDFNNEADTPDNFQSRRPNTSFCFLDIRSPGLGDTAMYLCATSRDPRTGEAGELFFGEGSRLTVL.

The chain carries TRBV7-2 and TRBJ2-3, with 10 bases identical to TRBD2. This CDR3 is built from 15 residues. Per the germline V gene, CDR1 is SGHTA and CDR2 is FQGNSA. J lost 6 bases, V lost 5 bases, and 8 bases had no gene match. For the CDR3, the DNA is TGTGCCAGCAGCCATACTAGCGGGATAACGGATACGCAGTATTTT. Residues: CASSHTSGITDTQYF. The full variable domain, in which reference TRBV7-2 and TRBJ2-3 provide the parts outside the CDR3, is GAGVSQSPSNKVTEKGKDVELRCDPISGHTALYWYRQSLGQGLEFLIYFQGNSAPDKSGLPSDRFSAERTGGSVSTLTIQRTQQEDSAVYLCASSHTSGITDTQYFGPGTRLTVL.

V usage is TRBV5-6 and J usage is TRBJ2-3, with D possibly being TRBD1 (6 bases). CDR1 is SGHDT, CDR2 YYEEEE, per germline. Trimming removed 0 bases at V and 5 bases at J, with 16 bases between. This CDR3 has 16 residues. The CDR3 coding sequence is TGTGCCAGCAGCTTGGAGGGCAGGGGATATGAAGATACGCAGTATTTT. As protein: CASSLEGRGYEDTQYF.

The genes are TRBV5-4 and TRBJ2-7; 13 bases agree with TRBD2. The CDR3 has 17 residues. J was trimmed by 4 bases and V by 0 bases; bases with no gene match: 7. CDR1 and CDR2 from the germline V gene are SGHNT and YYREEE (reference sequence). The CDR3 DNA reads as TGTGCCAGCAGCTTGGGTAAACTAGCGGGAGGGCCTTACGAGCAGTACTTC. It specifies CASSLGKLAGGPYEQYF. Using reference TRBV5-4 and TRBJ2-7 for the parts outside the CDR3, the full variable domain is ETGVTQSPTHLIKTRGQQVTLRCSSQSGHNTVSWYQQALGQGPQFIFQYYREEENGRGNFPPRFSGLQFPNYSSELNVNALELDDSALYLCASSLGKLAGGPYEQYFGPGTRLTVT.

This clone was counted only a few times. The rearrangement uses TRBV10-3 and TRBJ2-7; D is unresolved. The V end lost 5 bases, the J end lost 3 bases, and 14 bases lay between the germline ends. From germline, CDR1 is ENHRY and CDR2 SYGVKD. CDR3 length equals 14 residues. The CDR3 is CAISSPRSIYEQYF. The CDR3 nucleotides are TGTGCCATCAGTAGCCCCCGAAGCATCTACGAGCAGTACTTC.

The V gene is TRBV30, the J gene TRBJ2-5; 15 nucleotides align to TRBD2. Germline V lookup: CDR1 GTSNPN, CDR2 SVGIG (reference sequence). Losses at the gene ends were 3 bases for V and 5 bases for J; bases not matched to a gene: 4. The CDR3 runs to 15 residues. The CDR3 protein is CAWRGLAGGGETQYF. In DNA form, the CDR3 reads TGTGCCTGGAGGGGACTAGCGGGAGGCGGGGAGACCCAGTACTTC.

This chain links TRBV15 with TRBJ2-5; 10 positions match TRBD2. Germline V lookup: CDR1 LNHNV, CDR2 YYDKDF (reference sequence). J gave up 5 bases and V 1 base, and 4 bases lay outside the gene matches. This CDR3 region has 15 residues. CDR3 DNA: TGTGCCACCAGCAGAGGCGGGACTAGCGTGGAGACCCAGTACTTC. Translated, it gives CATSRGGTSVETQYF.

This sequence joins TRBV18 and TRBJ2-7; 7 nucleotides agree with TRBD2. The junction had 18 bases not matched to a gene; V was cut back by 6 bases and J by 4 bases. The CDR3 sequence is 17 residues long. Germline CDR1 and CDR2: KGHSH and LQKENI. The CDR3 sequence: CASSGGDLASGSYEQYF. In DNA, the CDR3 is TGTGCCAGCTCGGGGGGGGATTTGGCTAGCGGTTCATACGAGCAGTACTTC.

This sequence joins TRBV28 and TRBJ2-5; 7 nucleotides line up with TRBD1. With 1 base clipped from V and 3 bases from J, the junction kept 5 bases outside the gene matches. Germline-derived CDR1 and CDR2 are MDHEN and SYDVKM. There are 15 residues in the CDR3. This chain's CDR3 is CASSLSGTVKETQYF. In DNA, the CDR3 is TGTGCCAGCAGTTTATCCGGGACAGTGAAAGAGACCCAGTACTTC.

The gene calls are TRBV9 and TRBJ2-1, with 11 bases fitting TRBD2. The CDR3 covers 15 residues. V lost 0 bases, J lost 5 bases, and 1 base stayed unmatched. From germline, CDR1 is SGDLS and CDR2 YYNGEE. The chain's CDR3 is CASSVVGLADNEQFF. The DNA for the CDR3 is TGTGCCAGCAGCGTAGTGGGACTAGCGGACAATGAGCAGTTCTTC.

This sequence joins TRBV27 and TRBJ2-7, with 7 bases fitting TRBD1. Losses at the gene ends were 2 bases for V and 6 bases for J; bases not matched to a gene: 13. CDR1 is MNHEY and CDR2 is SMNVEV in the germline V gene (reference sequence). This CDR3 has 16 amino acids. The CDR3 protein is CASSLGDSAQQCEQYF. The CDR3, as DNA: TGTGCCAGCAGTTTAGGGGACAGTGCCCAACAGTGCGAGCAGTACTTC.

This rearrangement joins TRBV27 to TRBJ1-4; D is ambiguous. Trimming shortened V by 6 bases and J by 4 bases, and 12 bases separated the two germline ends. This CDR3 comprises 14 residues. Germline CDR1 is MNHEY and CDR2 is SMNVEV (reference sequence). In DNA, the CDR3 is TGTGCCAGCAGCCAAACTACCGTTAATGAAAAACTGTTTTTT. Residues: CASSQTTVNEKLFF. Filled out from reference TRBV27 and TRBJ1-4, the complete variable domain reads EAQVTQNPRYLITVTGKKLTVTCSQNMNHEYMSWYRQDPGLGLRQIYYSMNVEVTDKGDVPEGYKVSRKEKRNFPLILESPSPNQTSLYFCASSQTTVNEKLFFGSGTQLSVL.

CDR3 nucleotides: TGTGCCAGTAGTATAGATCTTGGCAGGAACAATGAGCAGTTCTTC. It translates to CASSIDLGRNNEQFF. The V call is TRBV19, the J call TRBJ2-1; no firm D call. With 0 bases removed from V and 5 bases from J, the gap between germline ends came to 11 bases. Germline V lookup: CDR1 LNHDA, CDR2 SQIVND (reference sequence). This CDR3 is built from 15 residues.

The chain uses TRBV28 and TRBJ2-1; D uncertain. CDR3 length: 16 amino acids. Per the germline V gene, CDR1 is MDHEN and CDR2 is SYDVKM. Between the trimmed V and J ends, which lost 4 bases and 0 bases, there was a span of 13 bases. The CDR3 region has the DNA TGTGCCAGCAGTTCCCCCCTCGTGAGCTCCTACAATGAGCAGTTCTTC. Protein sequence: CASSSPLVSSYNEQFF.

This clone was observed a few times. The rearrangement uses TRBV5-8 and TRBJ2-3; TRBD2 matches 15 bases. CDR1 and CDR2 (germline): SGHTS, YDEGEE. J lost 3 bases, V lost 9 bases, and 20 bases had no gene match. There are 20 residues in the CDR3. CDR3 nucleotides: TGTGCCAACCCCCTCCGGGGACTAGCGGGGGGCTGCTGGGGGACAGATACGCAGTATTTT. Its protein is CANPLRGLAGGCWGTDTQYF.

The chain links TRBV7-8 to TRBJ2-5; TRBD1 aligns across 7 bases. Losses at the gene ends were 4 bases for V and 4 bases for J; bases not matched to a gene: 6. The germline gives CDR1 SGHVS, CDR2 FQNEAQ. This CDR3 contains 14 residues. The CDR3 is CASSSRTGLETQYF. As DNA, the CDR3 is TGTGCCAGCAGCTCCCGGACAGGTCTAGAGACCCAGTACTTC.

The rearrangement joins TRBV15 to TRBJ2-3; TRBD2 is a possible D gene (6 bases). The germline V gene encodes CDR1 LNHNV and CDR2 YYDKDF (reference sequence). Deletions cut 1 base from V and 8 bases from J, with 13 bases between. This CDR3 has 14 residues. The DNA for the CDR3 is TGTGCCACCAGCAGAGCCGGGCCGGGGGTTACGCAGTATTTT. This sequence encodes CATSRAGPGVTQYF. The full variable domain, rest sourced from reference TRBV15 and TRBJ2-3, is DAMVIQNPRYQVTQFGKPVTLSCSQTLNHNVMYWYQQKSSQAPKLLFHYYDKDFNNEADTPDNFQSRRPNTSFCFLDIRSPGLGDTAMYLCATSRAGPGVTQYFGPGTRLTVL.

This clone was observed once. CDR3 in amino acids: CASSLGTVCGEQYF. In nucleotides, the CDR3 is TGTGCCAGCAGCCTAGGGACAGTTTGTGGCGAGCAGTACTTC. This sequence joins TRBV7-9 and TRBJ2-7; 7 positions match TRBD1. Germline assignment: CDR1 SEHNR and CDR2 FQNEAQ (reference sequence). Unmatched junction bases numbered 10, after V lost 5 bases and J lost 6 bases. This CDR3 has 14 amino acids.

In this sample, this clone turned up a few times. The chain recombines TRBV6-6 with TRBJ1-5; maybe TRBD1 (5 bases). The germline CDR1 and CDR2 sequences are MNHNY and SVGAGI (reference sequence). The CDR3 totals 16 residues. V lost 5 bases and J lost 2, with 16 bases in between. CDR3 nucleotides: TGTGCCAGCAGTGGGGCCCTGGGGTACGGCAATCAGCCCCAGCATTTT. Its translation is CASSGALGYGNQPQHF.